The present TCR beta chain was sequenced within a study of cytomegalovirus exposure and HLA in healthy donors. The PCR had 60 Vbeta and 13 Jbeta primers. Sequenced by immunoSEQ multiplex PCR; TCRdb stores in-frame clones only, minus some. The sample records 100,000 to 150,000 clones, over 75% being singletons. Germline V gene lookup returns CDR1 MDHEN and CDR2 SYDVKM. CDR3 length: 15 residues. J gave up 8 bases and V 6 bases, and 7 bases lay outside the gene matches. This TCR was recovered from a male donor in good health and CMV-seropositive. The sequenced sample was PBMCs. The rearrangement joins TRBV28 to TRBJ2-1; the match to TRBD2 covers 13 bases. In DNA form, the CDR3 reads TGTGCCAGCAGCCACTGGACTAGCGGGAGAGATGAGCAGTTCTTC. Amino acid sequence: CASSHWTSGRDEQFF. The variable domain in full, completed from reference TRBV28 and TRBJ2-1, reads DVKVTQSSRYLVKRTGEKVFLECVQDMDHENMFWYRQDPGLGLRLIYFSYDVKMKEKGDIPEGYSVSREKKERFSLILESASTNQTSMYLCASSHWTSGRDEQFFGPGTRLTVL.